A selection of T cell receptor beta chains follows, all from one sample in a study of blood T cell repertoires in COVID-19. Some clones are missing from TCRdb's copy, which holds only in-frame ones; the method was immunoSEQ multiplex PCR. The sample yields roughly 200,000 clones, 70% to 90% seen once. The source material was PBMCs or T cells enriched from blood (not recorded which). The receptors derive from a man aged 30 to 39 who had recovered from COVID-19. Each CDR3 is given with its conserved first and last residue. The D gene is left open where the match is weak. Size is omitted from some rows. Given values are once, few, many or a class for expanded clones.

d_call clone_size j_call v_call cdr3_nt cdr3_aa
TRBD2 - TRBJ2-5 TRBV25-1 TGTGCCAGCAGTGGACGACTAGCGGGTAAACAAGAGACCCAGTACTTC CASSGRLAGKQETQYF
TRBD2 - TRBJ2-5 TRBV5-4 TGTGCCAGCAGCAGATACCAAGGACTAGCCGGGGAGACCCAGTACTTC CASSRYQGLAGETQYF
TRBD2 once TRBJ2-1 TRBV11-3 TGTGCCAGCAGCTTAGTTGCGGGGGATCACAATGAGCAGTTCTTC CASSLVAGDHNEQFF
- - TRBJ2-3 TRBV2 TGTGCCAGCAGTGAACCCTACACAGATACGCAGTATTTT CASSEPYTDTQYF
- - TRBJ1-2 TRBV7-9 TGTGCCAGCAGCTTGGACACGGACCATGGCTACACCTTC CASSLDTDHGYTF
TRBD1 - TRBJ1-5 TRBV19 TGTGCCAGTGGCGTGACAGGGTCCGATAGCAATCAGCCCCAGCATTTT CASGVTGSDSNQPQHF
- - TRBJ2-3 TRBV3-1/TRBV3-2 TGTGCCAGCAGCCAAGGGGGAGGTCTGGGCGGCACAGATACGCAGTATTTT CASSQGGGLGGTDTQYF
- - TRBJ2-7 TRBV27 TGTGCCAGCAGTACCCCCTCTGCGGGGCACTACGAGCAGTACTTC CASSTPSAGHYEQYF
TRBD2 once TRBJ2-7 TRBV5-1 TGCGCCAGCAGCTGGACTAGCGGGAGCGCCTACGAGCAGTACTTC CASSWTSGSAYEQYF
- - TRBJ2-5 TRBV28 TGTGCCAGCAGTTTCTGGTGGGCGGACAGGGAGGGAGAGACCCAGTACTTC CASSFWWADREGETQYF
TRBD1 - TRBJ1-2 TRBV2 TGTGCCAGCCAGTTGGACAGGACAGGCTATGGCTACACCTTC CASQLDRTGYGYTF
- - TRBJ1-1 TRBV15 TGTGCCACCGAAGCAGGGTTATACACTGAAGCTTTCTTT CATEAGLYTEAFF
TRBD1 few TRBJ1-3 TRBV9 TGTGCCAGCAGCGCGACAGGGGACGGAAACACCATATATTTT CASSATGDGNTIYF
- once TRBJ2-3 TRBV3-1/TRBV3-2 TGTGCCAGCAGCCAAGAGGGGGCCTCAGATACGCAGTATTTT CASSQEGASDTQYF
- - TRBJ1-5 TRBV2 TGTGCCAGCAGTCCCCGACCGGGGTATCAGCCCCAGCATTTT CASSPRPGYQPQHF
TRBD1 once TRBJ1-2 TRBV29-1 TGCAGCGGCTTCTCCGGGACAGGGATACGTGGCTACACCTTC CSGFSGTGIRGYTF
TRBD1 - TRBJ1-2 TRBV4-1 TGCGCCAGCAGCGAAACAGGGGGCGGAGGGTATGGCTACACCTTC CASSETGGGGYGYTF
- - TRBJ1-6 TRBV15 TGTGCCACCAGCATTTCTCGGGGGGATAATTCACCCCTCCACTTT CATSISRGDNSPLHF
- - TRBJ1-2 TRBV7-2 TGTGCCAGCAGGTTCTTTGATGGCTACACCTTC CASRFFDGYTF
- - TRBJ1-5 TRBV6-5 TGTGCCAGCAGCCCAACAGGTAATCAGCCCCAGCATTTT CASSPTGNQPQHF
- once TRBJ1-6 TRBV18 TGTGCCAGCTCACCACCGAACGGTGCTTCACCCCTCCACTTT CASSPPNGASPLHF
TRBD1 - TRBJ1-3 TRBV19 TGTGCCAGTAGGTGGGACAGCTCTGGAAACACCATATATTTT CASRWDSSGNTIYF
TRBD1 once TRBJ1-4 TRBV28 TGTGCCAGCAGGGGAACAGGGGGGAATGAAAAACTGTTTTTT CASRGTGGNEKLFF
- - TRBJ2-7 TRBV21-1 TGTGCCAGCAGCGTCAACAGGGTTGACGAGCAGTACTTC CASSVNRVDEQYF
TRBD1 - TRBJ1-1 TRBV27 TGTGCCAGCAGTCGAGGACAGGGGATAAACACTGAAGCTTTCTTT CASSRGQGINTEAFF
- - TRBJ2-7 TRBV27 TGTGCCAGCAGTGCTGTCGTCGACGGGGGCGAGCAGTACTTC CASSAVVDGGEQYF
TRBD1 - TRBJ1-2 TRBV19 TGTGCCAGTAGTATAAACCTCCGGACAGGCAACTATGGCTACACCTTC CASSINLRTGNYGYTF
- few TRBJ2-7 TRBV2 TGTGCCAGCAGTGAGGCTGCCTACGAGCAGTACTTC CASSEAAYEQYF
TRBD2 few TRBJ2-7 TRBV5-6 TGTGCCAGCAGCCTGGGGACTAGCGGCGAGCAGTACTTC CASSLGTSGEQYF
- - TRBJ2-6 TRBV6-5 TGTGCCAGCAAACGAGGCTCTGGGGCCAACGTCCTGACTTTC CASKRGSGANVLTF
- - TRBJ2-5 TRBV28 TGTGCCAGCAGTTTGTGGCAGAACCAAGAGACCCAGTACTTC CASSLWQNQETQYF
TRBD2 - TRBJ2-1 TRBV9 TGTGCCAGCAGCGGGACTAGCGGGAGGTCCTACAATGAGCAGTTCTTC CASSGTSGRSYNEQFF
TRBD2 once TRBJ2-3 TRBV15 TGTGCCACCAGCAGAAATAGCGGGGGGCTCACAGATACGCAGTATTTT CATSRNSGGLTDTQYF
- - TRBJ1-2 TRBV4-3 TGCGCCAGCAGCCAGGACATGACAGGATATGGCTACACCTTC CASSQDMTGYGYTF
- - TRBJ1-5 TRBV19 TGTGCCAGTAGCGTAGGGGATTTTGGGCCCCAGCATTTT CASSVGDFGPQHF
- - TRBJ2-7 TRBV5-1 TGCGCCAGCAGCTTGGATGGGGGAGGAAACGAGCAGTACTTC CASSLDGGGNEQYF
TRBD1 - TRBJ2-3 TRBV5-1 TGCGCCAGCAGCCGGGACAGCCCCACAGATACGCAGTATTTT CASSRDSPTDTQYF
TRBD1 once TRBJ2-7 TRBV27 TGTGCCAGCAGTTTCCGGGGGACAGGGGGATACGAGCAGTACTTC CASSFRGTGGYEQYF
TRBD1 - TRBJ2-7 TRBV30 TGTGCCTGGAGTGAGGGACAGGGATTCTCCTACGAGCAGTACTTC CAWSEGQGFSYEQYF
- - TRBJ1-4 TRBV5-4 TGTGCCAGCAGCTATCTACGTTCGACTAATGAAAAACTGTTTTTT CASSYLRSTNEKLFF
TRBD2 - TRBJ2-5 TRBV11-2 TGTGCCAGCAGGTTAAGCGGGAGTTACCAAGAGACCCAGTACTTC CASRLSGSYQETQYF
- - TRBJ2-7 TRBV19 TGTGCCAGTAGAGCGGTCGTGGGGTCCTACGAGCAGTACTTC CASRAVVGSYEQYF
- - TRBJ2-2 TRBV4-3 TGCGCCAGCAGCCCCCATAAGGGGCCGGTCGGGACCGGGGAGCTGTTTTTT CASSPHKGPVGTGELFF
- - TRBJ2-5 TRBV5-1 TGCGCCAGCAGCTTGGACTATTCAGAGACCCAGTACTTC CASSLDYSETQYF
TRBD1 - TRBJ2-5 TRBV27 TGTGCCAGCAGTTTCAGGGGGCGAGGGGAGACCCAGTACTTC CASSFRGRGETQYF
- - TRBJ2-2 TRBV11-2 TGTGCCAGCAGGACGCCGCGGCGGAATTACACCGGGGAGCTGTTTTTT CASRTPRRNYTGELFF
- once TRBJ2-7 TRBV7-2 TGTGCCAGCAGCTTAGCAAAGACAGGCCCCTACGAGCAGTACTTC CASSLAKTGPYEQYF
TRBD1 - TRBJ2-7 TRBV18 TGTGCCAGCTCACCCGGACAGGGCTTTGACGAGCAGTACTTC CASSPGQGFDEQYF